This is a list of T cell receptor beta chains from one sample in a study of Graves' ophthalmopathy and Graves' hyperthyroidism. TCRdb analysed the multiplex PCR reads with MiXCR anew, one entry per CDR3 protein. The data hold around 600,000 distinct CDR3 sequences, with more than 40% observed a single time. The sample taken for sequencing was peripheral blood. All receptors derive from an adult man with Graves' ophthalmopathy. The CDR3 runs from the conserved cysteine through the conserved F or W. Each record gives: V gene, CDR3 length, clone size, J gene, D gene, CDR3 protein, CDR3 DNA. D genes are given only for firm matches. Where a row states a size, it is once, few, many or the class of an expanded clone; other rows omit it.

TRBV20-1	15	few	TRBJ1-1	-	CSARDHRFTDTEAFF	TGCAGTGCTAGAGATCATCGGTTTACGGACACTGAAGCTTTCTTT
TRBV19	14	many	TRBJ1-1	TRBD1	CASRSGQGITEAFF	TGTGCCAGTAGATCGGGACAGGGTATCACTGAAGCTTTCTTT
TRBV12-3/TRBV12-4	16	-	TRBJ1-6	-	CASSLGGTEYNSPLHF	TGTGCCAGCAGTTTAGGGGGGACGGAATATAATTCACCCCTCCACTTT
TRBV15	17	-	TRBJ1-2	TRBD1	CATSSLVPGDRTRGYTF	TGTGCCACCAGCAGCTTGGTACCCGGGGACAGGACGCGAGGCTACACCTTC
TRBV10-3	14	many	TRBJ1-5	TRBD1	CAISAGQGGQPQHF	TGTGCCATCAGTGCCGGACAGGGCGGGCAGCCCCAGCATTTT
TRBV7-9	14	many	TRBJ2-2	TRBD1	CASSPDRGIGELFF	TGTGCCAGCAGCCCCGACAGGGGAATCGGGGAGCTGTTTTTT
TRBV13	14	many	TRBJ1-2	-	CASSLGQPNYGYTF	TGTGCCAGCAGCTTAGGACAGCCCAACTATGGCTACACCTTC
TRBV7-9	15	-	TRBJ1-6	TRBD1	CASSHPGQLNSPLHF	TGCGCCAGCAGCCATCCGGGACAGCTTAATTCACCCCTCCACTTT
TRBV10-3	15	once	TRBJ1-4	TRBD1	CAISERGTGDEKLFF	TGTGCCATCAGTGAGCGAGGGACAGGGGATGAAAAACTGTTTTTT
TRBV25-1	13	many	TRBJ2-5	-	CASSPHRVETQYF	TGTGCCAGCAGTCCCCATAGGGTGGAGACCCAGTACTTC
TRBV7-2	13	once	TRBJ2-3	-	CASSQMIADTQYF	TGTGCCAGCAGCCAAATGATTGCAGATACGCAGTATTTT
TRBV7-2	16	many	TRBJ1-3	TRBD1	CASSLRKGQSGNTIYF	TGTGCCAGCAGCTTACGGAAGGGACAGTCTGGAAACACCATATATTTT
TRBV4-2	15	many	TRBJ1-3	TRBD1	CASRFGDSSGNTIYF	TGTGCCAGCAGATTCGGGGACAGCTCTGGAAACACCATATATTTT
TRBV7-9	13	-	TRBJ2-1	TRBD1	CASSPGQGDEQFF	TGTGCCAGCAGCCCGGGACAGGGAGATGAGCAGTTCTTC
TRBV9	15	once	TRBJ1-4	-	CASSRSRGRNEKLFF	TGTGCCAGCAGCCGATCCAGGGGCCGCAATGAAAAACTGTTTTTT
TRBV4-1	17	-	TRBJ1-3	TRBD1	CASSQGRQGRSGNTIYF	TGCGCCAGCAGCCAGGGCCGACAGGGGCGCTCTGGAAACACCATATATTTT
TRBV20-1	15	few	TRBJ1-3	TRBD1	CSAFDRGLAGNTIYF	TGCAGTGCTTTCGACAGGGGTCTAGCTGGAAACACCATATATTTT
TRBV29-1	14	-	TRBJ1-5	TRBD1	CSTGDRGSNQPQHF	TGCAGCACTGGGGACAGGGGTAGCAATCAGCCCCAGCATTTT
TRBV29-1	12	-	TRBJ1-2	-	CSQEQTLRGYTF	TGCAGCCAAGAACAGACTCTACGTGGCTACACCTTC
TRBV7-8	15	-	TRBJ2-7	-	CASGFSGRIPYEQYF	TGTGCCAGCGGTTTTTCAGGACGGATCCCCTACGAGCAGTACTTC
TRBV28	16	few	TRBJ1-1	TRBD1	CASSTPGTGLNTEAFF	TGTGCCAGCAGTACACCCGGGACAGGCCTGAACACTGAAGCTTTCTTT
TRBV29-1	12	-	TRBJ2-7	-	CSSPPTVNEQYF	TGCAGCTCACCACCGACTGTGAACGAGCAGTACTTC
TRBV6-1	12	-	TRBJ1-5	-	CASSFGLQPQHF	TGTGCCAGCAGTTTCGGCCTTCAGCCCCAGCATTTT
TRBV19	16	many	TRBJ1-1	TRBD1	CASRPDRGPVNTEAFF	TGTGCCAGTAGGCCGGACAGGGGGCCGGTGAACACTGAAGCTTTCTTT
TRBV12-5	17	-	TRBJ2-6	-	CASGLVRASSGANVLTF	TGTGCTAGTGGTTTGGTTCGCGCTAGCTCTGGGGCCAACGTCCTGACTTTC
TRBV25-1	17	many	TRBJ2-5	-	CASSANGDNLPGETQYF	TGTGCCAGCAGTGCCAACGGTGACAATCTCCCTGGAGAGACCCAGTACTTC
TRBV29-1	14	many	TRBJ1-5	-	CSVAEIDSNQPQHF	TGCAGCGTTGCAGAAATTGATAGCAATCAGCCCCAGCATTTT
TRBV12-3/TRBV12-4	14	many	TRBJ2-7	TRBD1	CASSFPGQYYEQYF	TGTGCCAGCAGTTTTCCGGGACAGTACTACGAGCAGTACTTC
TRBV25-1	13	few	TRBJ1-2	-	CASSSRGNYGYTF	TGTGCCAGCAGTTCAAGGGGTAACTATGGCTACACCTTC
TRBV29-1	14	-	TRBJ1-5	TRBD1	CSVLTGGKDRPQHF	TGCAGCGTTCTGACAGGGGGCAAAGATCGGCCCCAGCATTTT
TRBV7-9	14	many	TRBJ1-2	-	CASSPAADHLGYTF	TGTGCCAGCAGCCCAGCGGCTGACCACCTTGGCTACACCTTC
TRBV14	16	many	TRBJ1-1	-	CASSQEQVGMYTEAFF	TGTGCCAGCAGCCAAGAACAGGTTGGTATGTACACTGAAGCTTTCTTT
TRBV6-6	16	-	TRBJ2-2	-	CASSSPLGTDTGELFF	TGTGCCAGCAGTTCTCCCCTAGGGACGGACACCGGGGAGCTGTTTTTT
TRBV6-2/TRBV6-3	17	-	TRBJ1-1	-	CASSYRRQDPQNTEAFF	TGTGCCAGCAGTTACCGGCGACAGGACCCCCAGAACACTGAAGCTTTCTTT
TRBV6-6	14	few	TRBJ2-7	-	CASSYAKSNYEQYF	TGTGCCAGCAGTTACGCTAAATCCAACTACGAGCAGTACTTC
TRBV11-3	19	-	TRBJ1-5	TRBD1	CASSVRRGQGVGFWQPQHF	TGTGCCAGCAGCGTCCGGCGGGGACAGGGTGTGGGGTTCTGGCAGCCCCAGCATTTT
TRBV5-1	14	many	TRBJ1-1	TRBD1	CASSRDRGEAEAFF	TGCGCCAGCAGCCGCGACAGGGGGGAAGCTGAAGCTTTCTTT